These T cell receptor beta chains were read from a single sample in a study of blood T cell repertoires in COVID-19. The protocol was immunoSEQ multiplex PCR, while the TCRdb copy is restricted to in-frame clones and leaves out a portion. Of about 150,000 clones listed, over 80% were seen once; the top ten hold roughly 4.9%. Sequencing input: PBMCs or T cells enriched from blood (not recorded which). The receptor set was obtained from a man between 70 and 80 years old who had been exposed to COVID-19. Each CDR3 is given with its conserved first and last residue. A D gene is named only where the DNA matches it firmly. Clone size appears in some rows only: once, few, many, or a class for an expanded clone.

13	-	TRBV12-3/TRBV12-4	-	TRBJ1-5	CASSSAGDQPQHF	TGTGCCAGCAGTTCGGCAGGGGACCAGCCCCAGCATTTT
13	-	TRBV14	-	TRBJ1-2	CASSLRTSDGYTF	TGTGCCAGCAGTCTAAGGACATCCGATGGCTACACCTTC
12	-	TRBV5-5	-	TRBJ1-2	CASSFSGMGYTF	TGTGCCAGCAGCTTTTCGGGGATGGGCTACACCTTC
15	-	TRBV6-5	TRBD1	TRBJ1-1	CASSYQGQGRTEAFF	TGTGCCAGCAGTTACCAGGGACAGGGGCGGACTGAAGCTTTCTTT
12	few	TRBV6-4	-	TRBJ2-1	CASRGSGDEQFF	TGTGCCAGCAGGGGGAGTGGGGATGAGCAGTTCTTC
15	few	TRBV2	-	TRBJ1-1	CASSPRLGGNTEAFF	TGTGCCAGCAGCCCCCGGCTAGGCGGGAACACTGAAGCTTTCTTT
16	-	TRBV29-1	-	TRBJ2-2	CSAAWSSARATGELFF	TGCAGCGCCGCCTGGTCTAGCGCAAGAGCCACCGGGGAGCTGTTTTTT
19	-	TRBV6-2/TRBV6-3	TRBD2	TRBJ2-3	CASSLAGAQHWTRGGTQYF	TGTGCCAGCAGTCTAGCGGGAGCCCAGCATTGGACCAGGGGAGGTACGCAGTATTTT
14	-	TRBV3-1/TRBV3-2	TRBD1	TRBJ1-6	CASSRGQGTSPLHF	TGTGCCAGCAGCCGCGGACAGGGGACTTCACCCCTCCACTTT
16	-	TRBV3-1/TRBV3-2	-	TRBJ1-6	CASGLGSLASNSPLHF	TGTGCCAGCGGATTAGGGAGTCTGGCCTCGAATTCACCCCTCCACTTT
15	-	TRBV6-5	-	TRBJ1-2	CASSNSETGNYGYTF	TGTGCCAGCAGCAACTCCGAGACAGGCAACTATGGCTACACCTTC
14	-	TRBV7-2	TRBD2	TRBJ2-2	CASSLTSGGGELFF	TGTGCCAGCAGCTTGACTAGCGGGGGCGGGGAGCTGTTTTTT
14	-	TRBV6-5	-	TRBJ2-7	CASSPRVFADEQYF	TGTGCCAGCAGTCCCAGGGTTTTTGCCGACGAGCAGTACTTC
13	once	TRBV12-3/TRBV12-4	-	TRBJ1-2	CASSLDWGHGYTF	TGTGCCAGCAGTTTAGACTGGGGGCATGGCTACACCTTC
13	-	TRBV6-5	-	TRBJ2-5	CASNVRDWETQYF	TGTGCCAGCAACGTAAGGGACTGGGAGACCCAGTACTTC
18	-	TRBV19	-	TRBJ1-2	CASSMSRGGSFSNYGYTF	TGTGCCAGTAGTATGTCTCGGGGGGGCTCATTTTCAAACTATGGCTACACCTTC
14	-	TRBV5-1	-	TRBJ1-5	CASSLEGVNQPQHF	TGCGCCAGCAGCTTGGAAGGGGTCAATCAGCCCCAGCATTTT
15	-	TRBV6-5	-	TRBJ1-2	CASTPGGRDHYGYTF	TGTGCCAGCACCCCTGGGGGCAGGGATCACTATGGCTACACCTTC
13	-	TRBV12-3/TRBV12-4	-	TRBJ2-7	CASSLGGGDEQYF	TGTGCCAGCAGTTTAGGCGGGGGCGACGAGCAGTACTTC
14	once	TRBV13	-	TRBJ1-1	CASSLQQPNTEAFF	TGTGCCAGCAGTCTGCAACAGCCGAACACTGAAGCTTTCTTT
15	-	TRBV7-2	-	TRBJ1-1	CASRIDGAPNTEAFF	TGTGCCAGCAGGATAGACGGAGCTCCGAACACTGAAGCTTTCTTT
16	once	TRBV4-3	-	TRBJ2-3	CASSQDWGRLTDTQYF	TGCGCCAGCAGCCAAGATTGGGGGAGGCTCACAGATACGCAGTATTTT
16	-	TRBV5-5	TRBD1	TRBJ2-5	CASSPIGTGGRETQYF	TGTGCCAGCAGCCCGATCGGGACAGGGGGACGAGAGACCCAGTACTTC
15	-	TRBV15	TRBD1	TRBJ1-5	CATSPNRGNNQPQHF	TGTGCCACCAGCCCCAACAGGGGGAACAATCAGCCCCAGCATTTT
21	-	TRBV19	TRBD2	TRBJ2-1	CASSITARRGTSGSSYNEQFF	TGTGCCAGTAGTATTACGGCCCGACGGGGGACTAGCGGGTCCTCCTACAATGAGCAGTTCTTC
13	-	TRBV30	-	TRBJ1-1	CAWSVSWNTEAFF	TGTGCCTGGAGTGTATCGTGGAACACTGAAGCTTTCTTT